This T cell receptor (beta chain) is drawn from a study of OX40 agonist ivuxolimab in advanced cancers. The germline V gene encodes CDR1 GTSNPN and CDR2 SVGIG (reference sequence). Trimming cost V 5 bases and J 4 bases, with 9 bases left between them. The CDR3 consists of 13 residues. This clone came up a few times. The same CDR3 is also encoded by other DNA sequences in this sample. The table came from immunoSEQ multiplex PCR; TCRdb's copy has only in-frame clones and leaves some out. The sample has about 79,000 clones, more than 80% seen once. With baseline, cycle 4 day 1, and cycle 7 day 1 as timepoints, blood was sampled.

This material consisted of CD4+ or CD8+ T cells sorted from blood, taken in a trial of the OX40 agonist ivuxolimab. The receptor's source is an adult with an advanced solid tumor such as melanoma, head and neck, liver or kidney cancer. The J gene is TRBJ1-6, the V gene TRBV30; D may be TRBD1 (6 bases). This CDR3 is CAWSGQYNSPLHF. In nucleotides, the CDR3 is TGTGCCTGGTCCGGACAGTATAATTCACCCCTCCACTTT.